This is a list of T cell receptor beta chains from one sample in a study of T cells in Graves' hyperthyroidism and ophthalmopathy. TCRdb redid the calling of the multiplex PCR reads with MiXCR, one entry per CDR3 protein. The profile covers 250,000 to 350,000 distinct CDR3 sequences, with more than 15% appearing a single time and roughly 53% taken by the ten largest. Sequenced material: blood. These receptors were collected from a woman in her sixties or seventies with Graves' ophthalmopathy. CDR3s include the opening cysteine and the closing phenylalanine or tryptophan.

V gene: TRBV7-2; CDR3 protein: CASSLGASGGNEQFF
V gene: TRBV5-5; CDR3 protein: CASSSPRTGYEQYF
V gene: TRBV2; CDR3 protein: CASRGPRRGEKLFF
V gene: TRBV3-1; CDR3 protein: CASSQGDASREAFF
V gene: TRBV20-1; CDR3 protein: CSAKGQGNQPQHF
V gene: TRBV11-2; CDR3 protein: CASSWTTNEELFF
V gene: TRBV20-1; CDR3 protein: CSARELSGSSYNEQFF
V gene: TRBV6-1; CDR3 protein: CASTWTANEKLFF
V gene: TRBV14; CDR3 protein: CASRQGGTANSPLHF
V gene: TRBV7-2; CDR3 protein: CASSLWGTGGEKLFF
V gene: TRBV9; CDR3 protein: CASSVGEPADAQYF
V gene: TRBV7-3; CDR3 protein: CASSFGDRGETQYF
V gene: TRBV19; CDR3 protein: CASSTNANTEAFF
V gene: TRBV11-2; CDR3 protein: CASSFGMGEGETQYF
V gene: TRBV5-6; CDR3 protein: CASSFVTGRDPEQYF
V gene: TRBV28; CDR3 protein: CASSLLSSYQETQYF
V gene: TRBV5-5; CDR3 protein: CASSLDWQSGKLFF
V gene: TRBV28; CDR3 protein: CASRGPREVDEQFF
V gene: TRBV6-2/TRBV6-3; CDR3 protein: CASLTGTGDPEQYF
V gene: TRBV13; CDR3 protein: CASSAPYHRVDEQFF
V gene: TRBV7-2; CDR3 protein: CASSLLSVYEQYF
V gene: TRBV6-1; CDR3 protein: CASRENLDYNYGYTF
V gene: TRBV7-2; CDR3 protein: CASSEAWTGRIEQYF
V gene: TRBV25-1; CDR3 protein: CASSVLGGSYNEQFF
V gene: TRBV7-7; CDR3 protein: CASSLLANTGELFF
V gene: TRBV28; CDR3 protein: CASSPQGDSGYTF
V gene: TRBV11-2; CDR3 protein: CASSPTRTGSTDTQYF
V gene: TRBV20-1; CDR3 protein: CSARDARNNEQFF
V gene: TRBV29-1; CDR3 protein: CSVEEGWFGEGGTDTQYF
V gene: TRBV5-1; CDR3 protein: CASSSNPGGAFF
V gene: TRBV18; CDR3 protein: CASHPPGSGGAQYF
V gene: TRBV7-6; CDR3 protein: CASSFRPGQGPGETQYF
V gene: TRBV20-1; CDR3 protein: CSARVRTSTDTQYF
V gene: TRBV20-1; CDR3 protein: CSARFRTDTQYF
V gene: TRBV27; CDR3 protein: CASNVQGAGQPQHF
V gene: TRBV6-2/TRBV6-3; CDR3 protein: CASRGTVNNEQFF
V gene: TRBV4-1; CDR3 protein: CASSQTNNQPQHF
V gene: TRBV7-9; CDR3 protein: CASSKGGIEGTQYF
V gene: TRBV28; CDR3 protein: CASSLTLWGGVSPQETQYF
V gene: TRBV29-1; CDR3 protein: CSVEGQPATDTQYF
V gene: TRBV27; CDR3 protein: CASSLGLAGIETQYF
V gene: TRBV5-8; CDR3 protein: CASSEPQGGRNYGYTF
V gene: TRBV5-5; CDR3 protein: CASPLQPQHF
V gene: TRBV28; CDR3 protein: CASSSAGTGDEKLFF
V gene: TRBV5-1; CDR3 protein: CASNQGNTGELFF
V gene: TRBV19; CDR3 protein: CASSMARGGLRTDTQYF
V gene: TRBV20-1; CDR3 protein: CSARPQGGETQYF
V gene: TRBV18; CDR3 protein: CASSPQGFEKLFF
V gene: TRBV11-2; CDR3 protein: CASSPLAGEYEQYF
V gene: TRBV10-2; CDR3 protein: CASRNSGSMNTEAFF
V gene: TRBV3-1; CDR3 protein: CASSQDSYTEAFF
V gene: TRBV5-1; CDR3 protein: CASSLSGTQGDTQYF